One sample yielded the 26 T cell receptor beta chains listed below, sequenced in a study of control samples from healthy donors and cancer patients. Some clones are missing from TCRdb's copy, which holds only in-frame ones; the method was immunoSEQ multiplex PCR. The table shows around 95,000 clones, with approximately 84% occurring only once. Source material: blood. The receptors shown here come from a woman in her 50s in good health.

The chain combines TRBV19 with TRBJ2-3; 10 bases are a match to TRBD2. The CDR3 is made up of 15 amino acids. The trim removed 6 bases at V and 1 base at J, leaving 4 bases unmatched. The V gene's germline CDR1 is LNHDA and CDR2 SQIVND (reference sequence). CDR3 DNA: TGTGCCAGTAGGAGAGGGACTAGCGGCACAGATACGCAGTATTTT. This encodes CASRRGTSGTDTQYF.

The chain is built from TRBV7-9 and TRBJ1-4; D is perhaps TRBD1 (5 bases). V lost 1 base to trimming and J lost 13 bases, with 19 bases between them. Germline CDR1 is SEHNR and CDR2 is FQNEAQ (reference sequence). The CDR3 totals 15 residues. CDR3 DNA: TGTGCCAGCAGCTTAGTGCGGGGCAGGCCTGACAGACTGTTTTTT. It codes for CASSLVRGRPDRLFF.

DNA for the CDR3: TGTGCCAGTAGTATCTGGCAGGGGGCGCCCGGCTACACCTTC. This encodes CASSIWQGAPGYTF. The rearrangement links TRBV19 to TRBJ1-2, with 8 nucleotides matching TRBD1. Germline assignment: CDR1 LNHDA and CDR2 SQIVND (reference sequence). With 3 bases clipped from V and 8 bases from J, the junction kept 8 bases outside the gene matches. The CDR3 consists of 14 residues.

Here the CDR3 reads CASSSGIRGYTF. Here the CDR3 DNA reads TGTGCCAGCAGCTCGGGGATACGCGGCTACACCTTC. The chain combines TRBV9 with TRBJ1-2; D gene unclear. CDR3 length: 12 amino acids. The V end lost 4 bases, the J end lost 8 bases, and 12 bases lay between the germline ends. Germline V gene data show CDR1 as SGDLS and CDR2 as YYNGEE.

V gene TRBV19 combines with J gene TRBJ2-5; maybe TRBD1 (6 bases). CDR3 length: 13 amino acids. Germline CDR1 and CDR2: LNHDA and SQIVND (reference sequence). Trimming cost V 5 bases and J 3 bases, with 10 bases left between them. Here the CDR3 DNA reads TGTGCCAGTAGTCAGGGGCCGAAAGAGACCCAGTACTTC. Translation: CASSQGPKETQYF.

The chain uses TRBV7-8 and TRBJ2-3; 7 bases line up with TRBD2. The V gene end was trimmed by 5 bases and the J gene end by 4 bases; junction bases not matched to a gene: 6. Germline V gene sequence: CDR1 SGHVS, CDR2 FQNEAQ. The CDR3 length is 14 residues. DNA for the CDR3: TGTGCCAGCAGCGGACGGGACTACCCAGATACGCAGTATTTT. Protein sequence: CASSGRDYPDTQYF. The whole variable domain, filled in from reference TRBV7-8 and TRBJ2-3, reads GAGVSQSPRYKVAKRGQDVALRCDPISGHVSLFWYQQALGQGPEFLTYFQNEAQLDKSGLPSDRFFAERPEGSVSTLKIQRTQQEDSAVYLCASSGRDYPDTQYFGPGTRLTVL.

The chain carries TRBV30 and TRBJ2-2, with D uncertain. CDR3 length: 10 residues. The V gene lost 4 bases and the J gene lost 6 bases, with 3 bases spanning the gap. Germline V gene lookup returns CDR1 GTSNPN and CDR2 SVGIG (reference sequence). The CDR3 DNA sequence: TGTGCCTGGAAGGCCGGGGAGCTGTTTTTT. Its translation: CAWKAGELFF.

This chain connects TRBV7-2 to TRBJ1-5; D possibly corresponds to TRBD1 (5 bases). CDR3 length: 13 residues. Germline lookup yields CDR1 SGHTA and CDR2 FQGNSA. The V gene lost 4 bases and the J gene lost 12 bases, with 16 bases spanning the gap. CDR3 DNA sequence: TGTGCCAGCAGCTCCCCCAGGGAAGGTGGCCAGCATTTT. As protein: CASSSPREGGQHF.

The chain recombines TRBV7-2 with TRBJ2-1; possibly TRBD1 for D (5 bases). V was cut by 2 bases and J by 5 bases, with 13 bases left in between. CDR3 length equals 15 residues. Per germline, CDR1 SGHTA and CDR2 FQGNSA. The CDR3 spells CASSLQVRGNNEQFF. The CDR3 DNA follows: TGTGCCAGCAGCTTACAGGTTAGGGGAAACAATGAGCAGTTCTTC.

This chain connects TRBV5-1 to TRBJ2-1; D not certain. Germline assignment: CDR1 SGHRS and CDR2 YFSETQ. The CDR3 totals 17 residues. Trimming cost V 1 base and J 0 bases, with 14 bases left between them. CDR3 region: CASSLLLGVSSYNEQFF. In nucleotides, the CDR3 is TGCGCCAGCAGCTTGCTGTTAGGCGTGAGCTCCTACAATGAGCAGTTCTTC.

This clone has just one count. V is TRBV7-3 and J is TRBJ1-1, with a possible D match to TRBD1 (5 bases). V was pared by 5 bases and J by 8 bases, with 18 bases between. CDR3 length: 14 residues. Germline assignment: CDR1 SGHTA and CDR2 FQGTGA. The DNA of the CDR3 is TGTGCCAGCAGCCCCCGGGGGAATCCGGGGGAAGCTTTCTTT. Its protein product is CASSPRGNPGEAFF.

In DNA, the CDR3 is TGTGCCAGCAGTTACTCTCCAGGCAGCACTGAAGCTTTCTTT. This sequence encodes CASSYSPGSTEAFF. This chain links TRBV6-5 with TRBJ1-1; D is uncertain. V shed 0 bases and J shed 4 bases, with 9 bases lying between them. The CDR3 is 14 residues long. The germline V gene encodes CDR1 MNHEY and CDR2 SVGAGI.

The chain joins TRBV10-3 to TRBJ1-6; 7 nucleotides line up with TRBD1. Germline CDR1 and CDR2: ENHRY and SYGVKD. This CDR3 comprises 16 residues. V was clipped by 0 bases and J by 4 bases; unmatched bases: 3. In DNA form, the CDR3 reads TGTGCCATCAGTGAGTCTCTGACAGGGTATAATTCACCCCTCCACTTT. Translation: CAISESLTGYNSPLHF.

The chain is built from TRBV5-1 and TRBJ2-6; TRBD1 agrees at 12 bases. CDR1 is SGHRS, CDR2 YFSETQ, per germline. The V segment lost 2 bases and the J segment 2 bases; nucleotides outside the gene matches: 2. CDR3 length: 17 residues. The DNA for the CDR3 is TGCGCCAGCAGCTTCCGGGACAGGGGGCCTGGGGCCAACGTCCTGACTTTC. Residues: CASSFRDRGPGANVLTF.

V usage is TRBV30 and J usage is TRBJ2-6, with D hard to call. Germline V lookup: CDR1 GTSNPN, CDR2 SVGIG (reference sequence). V gave up 2 bases and J gave up 1 base, with 6 bases separating them. This CDR3 contains 14 residues. The CDR3, as DNA: TGTGCCTGGAGTTATGATTCTGGGGCCAACGTCCTGACTTTC. Residues: CAWSYDSGANVLTF.

J is TRBJ2-1 and V is TRBV4-3; no definite D call. The germline CDR1 and CDR2 sequences are LGHNA and YSLEER. This CDR3 is built from 16 residues. Trimming took off 1 base at V and 7 bases at J, with 17 bases between the two ends. CDR3 sequence: CASSQVRTKPGNEQFF. In DNA form, the CDR3 reads TGCGCCAGCAGCCAAGTACGGACCAAACCCGGGAATGAGCAGTTCTTC.

This clone was seen more than once but under ten times. The chain joins TRBV14 to TRBJ2-1, with unresolved D. The CDR3 runs to 17 residues. Germline CDR1 is SGHDN and CDR2 is FVKESK. With 0 bases removed from V and 3 bases from J, the gap between germline ends came to 15 bases. The CDR3 is CASSQDLETSNYNEQFF. The DNA for the CDR3 is TGTGCCAGCAGCCAAGATCTAGAGACCAGCAACTACAATGAGCAGTTCTTC.

The genes are TRBV5-4 and TRBJ2-3; TRBD1 aligns across 8 bases. Germline V gene data show CDR1 as SGHNT and CDR2 as YYREEE (reference sequence). This CDR3 region has 17 residues. Losses at the gene ends were 1 base for V and 4 bases for J; bases not matched to a gene: 11. CDR3 sequence: CASSLKSTGARADTQYF. The CDR3 DNA sequence: TGTGCCAGCAGCTTGAAGTCGACAGGGGCGAGGGCAGATACGCAGTATTTT.

The chain uses TRBV5-5 and TRBJ1-2; D might be TRBD1 (6 bases). V was cut by 0 bases and J by 4 bases, with 16 bases left in between. The CDR3 extends over 16 amino acids. CDR1 and CDR2 from the germline V gene are SGHKS and YYEKEE (reference sequence). The CDR3 region has the DNA TGTGCCAGCAGCTTGGAGGTGGGGGGCGCTTTCTATGGCTACACCTTC. This translates into CASSLEVGGAFYGYTF. Full variable domain (outside the CDR3, taken from reference TRBV5-5 and TRBJ1-2): DAGVTQSPTHLIKTRGQQVTLRCSPISGHKSVSWYQQVLGQGPQFIFQYYEKEERGRGNFPDRFSARQFPNYSSELNVNALLLGDSALYLCASSLEVGGAFYGYTFGSGTRLTVV.

This rearrangement joins TRBV11-2 to TRBJ2-7; D unresolved. Trimming cost V 3 bases and J 5 bases, with 5 bases left between them. Germline CDR1 and CDR2: SGHAT and FQNNGV. The CDR3 has 11 amino acids. The CDR3 sequence is CASSLGHEQYV. The DNA for the CDR3 is TGTGCCAGCAGCTTGGGTCACGAGCAGTACGTC.

The chain's CDR3 is CASSPGSGHSLSGYTF. The CDR3, as DNA: TGTGCCAGCAGCCCCGGCTCAGGACACTCTTTATCTGGCTACACCTTC. V gene TRBV7-2 combines with J gene TRBJ1-2; TRBD1 might be the D (5 bases). Between the trimmed V and J ends, which lost 5 bases and 7 bases, there was a span of 23 bases. Germline CDR1 is SGHTA and CDR2 is FQGNSA. This CDR3 contains 16 residues.

The V call is TRBV19, the J call TRBJ2-3; D is perhaps TRBD2 (5 bases). CDR1 and CDR2 (germline): LNHDA, SQIVND (reference sequence). There are 17 residues in the CDR3. V lost 0 bases and J 0 bases, leaving 13 bases between the germline ends. For the CDR3, the DNA is TGTGCCAGTAGTATAGATCGGGGAGCACCTAGCACAGATACGCAGTATTTT. It translates to CASSIDRGAPSTDTQYF.

The chain carries TRBV4-3 and TRBJ1-2, with 10 bases that match TRBD1. In germline, CDR1 is LGHNA, CDR2 YSLEER. The V and J ends lost 3 bases and 5 bases, in that order; junction bases with no gene match: 15. The CDR3 contains 18 residues. In DNA, the CDR3 is TGCGCCAGCAGCCACAGGGGACAGGGGCTCTATAGAGGGTATGGCTACACCTTC. Amino acids: CASSHRGQGLYRGYGYTF.

The chain joins TRBV2 to TRBJ2-1; D might be TRBD1 or TRBD2, each matching 5 bases. This CDR3 spans 12 amino acids. With 6 bases removed from V and 9 bases from J, the gap between germline ends came to 12 bases. Germline-derived CDR1 and CDR2 are SNHLY and FYNNEI. The chain's CDR3 is CASSLGVGEQFF. In nucleotides, the CDR3 is TGTGCCAGCAGCTTGGGGGTTGGTGAGCAGTTCTTC.

This clone was seen once. V usage is TRBV7-2 and J usage is TRBJ1-2; D is possibly TRBD1 (6 bases). CDR1 SGHTA and CDR2 FQGNSA come from the germline V gene. Trimming took 1 base from V and 6 from J, leaving 9 bases between them. The CDR3 spans 13 residues. CDR3 sequence reads: CASSLGGPDGYTF. For the CDR3, the DNA is TGTGCCAGCAGCTTAGGGGGGCCCGATGGCTACACCTTC.

In this sample, this clone turned up a few times. This rearrangement joins TRBV4-1 to TRBJ2-7; 9 bases are a match to TRBD1. The CDR3 contains 16 residues. Germline V gene sequence: CDR1 MGHRA, CDR2 YSYEKL. V trimming: 4 bases; J trimming: 1 base; junction bases outside the gene matches: 8. CDR3 residues: CASSLRDRDRSYEQYF. The DNA of the CDR3 is TGCGCCAGCAGCCTCCGGGACAGGGATCGGTCCTACGAGCAGTACTTC.